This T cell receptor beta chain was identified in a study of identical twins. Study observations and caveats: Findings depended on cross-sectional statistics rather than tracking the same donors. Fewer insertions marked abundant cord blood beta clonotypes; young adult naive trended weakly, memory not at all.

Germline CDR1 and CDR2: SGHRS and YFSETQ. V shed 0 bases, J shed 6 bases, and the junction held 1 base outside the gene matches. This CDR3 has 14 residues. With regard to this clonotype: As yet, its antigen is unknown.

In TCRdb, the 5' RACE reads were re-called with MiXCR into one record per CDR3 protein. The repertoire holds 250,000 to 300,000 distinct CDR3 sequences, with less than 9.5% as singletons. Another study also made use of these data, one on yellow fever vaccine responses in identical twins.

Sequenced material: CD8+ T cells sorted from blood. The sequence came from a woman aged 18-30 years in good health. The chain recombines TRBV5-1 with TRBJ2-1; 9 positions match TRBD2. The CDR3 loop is CASSLGRGGNEQFF. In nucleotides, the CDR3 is TGCGCCAGCAGCTTGGGGCGGGGGGGCAATGAGCAGTTCTTC.